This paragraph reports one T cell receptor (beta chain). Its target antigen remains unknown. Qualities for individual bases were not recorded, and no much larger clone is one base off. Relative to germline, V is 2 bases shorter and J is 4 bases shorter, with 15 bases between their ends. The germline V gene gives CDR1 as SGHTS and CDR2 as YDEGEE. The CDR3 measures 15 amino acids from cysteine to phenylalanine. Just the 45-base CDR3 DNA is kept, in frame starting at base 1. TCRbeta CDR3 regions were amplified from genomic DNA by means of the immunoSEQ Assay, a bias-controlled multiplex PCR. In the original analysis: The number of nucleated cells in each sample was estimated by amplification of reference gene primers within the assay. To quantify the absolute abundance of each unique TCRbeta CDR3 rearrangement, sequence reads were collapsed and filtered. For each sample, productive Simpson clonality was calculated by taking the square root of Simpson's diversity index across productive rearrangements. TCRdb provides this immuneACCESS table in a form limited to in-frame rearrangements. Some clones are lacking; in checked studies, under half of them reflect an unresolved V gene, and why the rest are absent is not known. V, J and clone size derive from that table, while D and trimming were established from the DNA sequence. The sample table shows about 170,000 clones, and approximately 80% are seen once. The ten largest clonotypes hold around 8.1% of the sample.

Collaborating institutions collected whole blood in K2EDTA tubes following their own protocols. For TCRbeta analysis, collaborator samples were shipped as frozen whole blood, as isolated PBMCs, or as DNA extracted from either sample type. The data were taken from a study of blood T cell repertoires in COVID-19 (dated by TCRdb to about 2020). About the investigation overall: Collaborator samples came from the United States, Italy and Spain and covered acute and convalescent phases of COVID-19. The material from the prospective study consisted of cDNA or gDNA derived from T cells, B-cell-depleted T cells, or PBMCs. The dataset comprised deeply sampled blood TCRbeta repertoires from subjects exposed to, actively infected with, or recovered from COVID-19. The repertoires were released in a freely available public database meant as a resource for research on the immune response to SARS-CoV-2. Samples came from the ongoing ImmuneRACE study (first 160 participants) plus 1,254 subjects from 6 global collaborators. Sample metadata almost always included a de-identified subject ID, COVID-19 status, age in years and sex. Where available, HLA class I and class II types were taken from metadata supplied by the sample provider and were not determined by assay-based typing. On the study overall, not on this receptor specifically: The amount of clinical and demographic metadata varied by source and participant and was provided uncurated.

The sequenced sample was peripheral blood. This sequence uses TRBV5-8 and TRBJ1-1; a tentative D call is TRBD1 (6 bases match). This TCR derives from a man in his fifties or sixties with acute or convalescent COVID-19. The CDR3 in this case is CASSFNGQLTTEAFF. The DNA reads TGTGCCAGCAGCTTCAATGGACAGTTAACCACTGAAGCTTTCTTT.